The entry that follows covers one T cell receptor beta chain sequence. The sample originates from a study of blood T cells in healthy people across ages. Germline assignment: CDR1 MGHRA and CDR2 YSYEKL. Trimming took 0 bases from V and 0 from J; bases not matched to a gene: 6. The CDR3 totals 17 residues. Sample donors were healthy Caucasian individuals that came from Russia, aged roughly 6 to 100. Sample-barcoded 5' priming and a J-beta primer mix drove a second PCR of about 6 to 12 cycles. From the 5' RACE reads, TCRdb called clonotypes with MiXCR, one entry per CDR3 protein. In the table there are about 1.4 million distinct CDR3 sequences, almost 60% of which are singletons.

This TCR was sampled from a young man in good health. Specimen: blood. This rearrangement joins TRBV4-1 to TRBJ1-2, with 8 bases aligning to TRBD1. In nucleotides, the CDR3 is TGCGCCAGCAGCCAAGATCCCTGGACAGGGACTAACTATGGCTACACCTTC. It is translated as CASSQDPWTGTNYGYTF.